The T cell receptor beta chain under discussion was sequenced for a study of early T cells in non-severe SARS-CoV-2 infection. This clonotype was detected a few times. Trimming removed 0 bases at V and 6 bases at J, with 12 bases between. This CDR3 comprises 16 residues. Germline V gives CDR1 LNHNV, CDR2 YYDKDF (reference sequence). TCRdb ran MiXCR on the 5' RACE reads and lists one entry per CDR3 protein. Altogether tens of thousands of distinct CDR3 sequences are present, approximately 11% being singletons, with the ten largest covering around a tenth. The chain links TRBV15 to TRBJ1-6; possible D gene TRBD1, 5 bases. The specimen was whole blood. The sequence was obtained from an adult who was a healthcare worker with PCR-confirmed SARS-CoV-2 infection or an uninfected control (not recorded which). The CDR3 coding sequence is TGTGCCACCAGCAGAGATACGGGGGACGGTAATTCACCCCTCCACTTT. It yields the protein CATSRDTGDGNSPLHF.